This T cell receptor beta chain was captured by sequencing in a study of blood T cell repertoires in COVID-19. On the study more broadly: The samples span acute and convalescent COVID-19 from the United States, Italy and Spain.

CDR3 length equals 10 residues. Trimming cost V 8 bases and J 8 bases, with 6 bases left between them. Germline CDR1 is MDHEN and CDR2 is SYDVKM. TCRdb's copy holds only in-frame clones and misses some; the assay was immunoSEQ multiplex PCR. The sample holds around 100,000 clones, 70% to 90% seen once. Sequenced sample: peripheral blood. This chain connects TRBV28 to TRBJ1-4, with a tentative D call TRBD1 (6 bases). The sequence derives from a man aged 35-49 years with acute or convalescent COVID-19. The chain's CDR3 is CASGQEKLFF. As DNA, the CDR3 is TGTGCCAGCGGACAGGAAAAACTGTTTTTT.